This T cell receptor beta chain was retrieved from a study of tumor-infiltrating lymphocytes in primary liver carcinoma (TCRdb year 2017). In terms of the full investigation: Of the five patients (three men and two women, aged 30 to 69 years), four had hepatocellular carcinoma and one had combined HCC and intrahepatic cholangiocarcinoma. Repertoires from technical replicates were highly reproducible, with mean shared-clone rates about 0.91 and correlation coefficients above 0.98. Across five regions of each liver tumor, along with adjacent normal tissue and blood, the study brought together TCRbeta repertoire sequencing, expression microarrays and whole-exome sequencing. Each sample produced roughly 3.65 to 7.5 million productive TCRbeta reads, and read depth showed no significant difference between tissue types. The tumors of the five patients were staged as T1-T3 N0M0, with maximum diameters ranging from about 4.2 to 10 cm. A total of roughly 35 specimens from 5 patients underwent TCRbeta repertoire sequencing, comprising 25 tumor regions, 5 adjacent noncancerous liver tissues and 5 peripheral blood samples.

Regarding this clonotype: Its antigen specificity is not known. One junction end disagrees with the germline gene, perhaps due to a read error.

From its cysteine to its phenylalanine, the CDR3 spans 14 amino acids. Kept here is only the CDR3 DNA, which spans 42 bases and is read in frame from base 1. The germline V gene yields SGHAT for CDR1 and FQNNGV for CDR2. Using a constant-region primer and ProtoScript II reverse transcriptase, TCRbeta-specific cDNA was reverse-transcribed from 500 to 650 ng total RNA. Construction of the TCRbeta libraries relied on three nested rounds of multiplex PCR, following a slightly modified ARM-PCR procedure. Each of the first two PCR rounds ran for approximately 11 cycles using multiplex TRBV1-TRBV30 forward primers together with a Cbeta reverse primer. Sample barcodes and Illumina adapters were attached in a final 25-cycle PCR using Deep VentR polymerase. Before sequencing, amplicons between 200 and 500 bp were purified from gel using a QIAquick gel extraction kit. An Illumina HiSeq 2500 was used to sequence the TCRbeta amplicons with 250-bp paired-end reads. The original pipeline was this. Trimmomatic v0.33 was used to quality-trim the reads, and FLASH v1.2.11 was used to merge paired reads so that full CDR3 sequences could be recovered. V, D and J germline segments were assigned to the rearranged TCRbeta sequences using MiGEC v1.2.1b. Clonotype statistics and Shannon-Wiener diversity indices were calculated with VDJtools v1.0.0. Except for diversity analysis, only each sample's 250 most abundant clonotypes were used in subsequent analyses to reduce sampling bias. TCRdb reanalyzed the raw reads on its own, using fastp at Q25 for trimming and MiXCR for clone calling, and kept in-frame beta chains. Under each unique CDR3 protein, matching rows form one entry showing the most common genes and DNA. The V and J calls were determined by TCRdb, not by the authors. The sample has about 92,000 distinct CDR3 sequences on record, about 73% of them singletons. Around 30% of the sample goes to the ten largest clones.

Total RNA and DNA were co-extracted from about 19-30 mg of bulk tissue with the AllPrep DNA/RNA mini kit, without cell sorting. Surgical resection was performed in China between November 2015 and early 2016 on about 5 patients with histopathologically diagnosed primary liver carcinoma. Chronic HBV infection was present in the patients, and the patients were treatment-naive at sampling. Each fresh piece of tumor and adjacent tissue was cut in two, with one half stored in RNAlater at -80 degrees C and the other half sent for histology. Study-wide conclusions, independent of this receptor: Only a few patients were included in the study, and the authors note that the findings should be validated in a larger study. Comparison of CD4+ and CD8+ T cell repertoires was precluded by the use of bulk unsorted samples. A significantly larger repertoire fraction was made up by the top 250 clones in tumors than in blood (p = 0.039). Only the TCR beta chain was sequenced, so true repertoire diversity is likely underestimated because unpaired alpha chains were not captured. Repertoire overlap was found to be higher between tumor regions (mean roughly 36%) than between tumor-adjacent (approximately 17%) or tumor-blood (around 15%) pairs, consistent with antigen-driven expansion.

Sequencing input: tumor-adjacent normal liver tissue. The sequence was collected from a middle-aged man with primary liver carcinoma and hepatitis B virus infection. The chain is made from TRBV11-2 and TRBJ2-7; too little of a D gene remains to name it. The CDR3 is CTSSLRSGSYEQYF. The DNA sequence follows: TGTACCAGCAGCTTGAGATCGGGTTCCTACGAGCAGTACTTC.